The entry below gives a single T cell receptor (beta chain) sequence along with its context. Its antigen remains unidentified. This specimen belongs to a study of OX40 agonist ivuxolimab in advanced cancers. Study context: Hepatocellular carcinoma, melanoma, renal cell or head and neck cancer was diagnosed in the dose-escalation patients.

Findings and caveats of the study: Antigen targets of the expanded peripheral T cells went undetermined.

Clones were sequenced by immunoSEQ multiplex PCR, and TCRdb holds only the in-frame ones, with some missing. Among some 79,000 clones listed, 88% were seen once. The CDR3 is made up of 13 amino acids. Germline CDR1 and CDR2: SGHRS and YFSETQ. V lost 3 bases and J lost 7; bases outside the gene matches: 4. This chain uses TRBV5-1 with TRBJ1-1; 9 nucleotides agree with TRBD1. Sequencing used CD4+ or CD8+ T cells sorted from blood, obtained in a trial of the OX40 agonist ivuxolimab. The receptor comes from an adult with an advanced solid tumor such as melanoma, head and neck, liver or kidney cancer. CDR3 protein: CASSSRQGGEAFF. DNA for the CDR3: TGCGCCAGCAGCTCCCGACAGGGGGGTGAAGCTTTCTTT.